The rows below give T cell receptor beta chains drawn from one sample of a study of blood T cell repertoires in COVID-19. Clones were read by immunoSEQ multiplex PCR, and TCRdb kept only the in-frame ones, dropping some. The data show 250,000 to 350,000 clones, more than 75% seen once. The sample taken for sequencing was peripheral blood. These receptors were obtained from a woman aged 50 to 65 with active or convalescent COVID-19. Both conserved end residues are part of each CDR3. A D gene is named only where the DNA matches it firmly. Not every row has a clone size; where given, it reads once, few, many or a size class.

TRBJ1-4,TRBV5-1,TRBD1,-,TGCGCCAGCAGCTTGGCTCAGGGACAGCTTGAAAAACTGTTTTTT,CASSLAQGQLEKLFF
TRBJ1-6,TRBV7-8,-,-,TGTGCCAGCAGCTTTCTGAGCAGGGGTTCACCCCTCCACTTT,CASSFLSRGSPLHF
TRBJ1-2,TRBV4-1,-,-,TGCGCCAGCAGCCCTCATTTGGACAGAAACTATGGCTACACCTTC,CASSPHLDRNYGYTF
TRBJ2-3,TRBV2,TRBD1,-,TGTGCCAGCAGGATTGACGGGACAGGGGGGGATACGCAGTATTTT,CASRIDGTGGDTQYF
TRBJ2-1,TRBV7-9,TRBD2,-,TGTGCCAGCAGCCTAACCGGGACTACTTACAATGAGCAGTTCTTC,CASSLTGTTYNEQFF
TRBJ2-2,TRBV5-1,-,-,TGCGCCAGCAGCTTGCCAGCCGGGGAGCTGTTTTTT,CASSLPAGELFF
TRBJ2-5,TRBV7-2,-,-,TGTGCCAGCAGCTTGGGCAGGGGTGGGGAGACCCAGTACTTC,CASSLGRGGETQYF
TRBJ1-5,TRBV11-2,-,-,TGTGCCAGCAGCTTAGGGGCAGCAAATCAGCCCCAGCATTTT,CASSLGAANQPQHF
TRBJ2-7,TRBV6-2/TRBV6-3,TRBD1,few,TGTGCCAGCAGTTACGAAATCGGGACAGGGAGCTACGAGCAGTACTTC,CASSYEIGTGSYEQYF
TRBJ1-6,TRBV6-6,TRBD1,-,TGTGCCAGCAGCCCGGGACAGGGTTTACCCCTCCACTTT,CASSPGQGLPLHF
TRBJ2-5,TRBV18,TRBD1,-,TGTGCCAGCTCACGTCCCGGGACAGCTTCCCAAGAGACCCAGTACTTC,CASSRPGTASQETQYF
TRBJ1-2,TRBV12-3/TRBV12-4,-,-,TGTGCCAGCAGTATTAGGTCATCACAGGGCTACACCTTC,CASSIRSSQGYTF
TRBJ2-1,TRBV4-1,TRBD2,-,TGCGCCAGCAGCCAAGGAAAGCGGGGGGGCCTTTATGAGCAGTTCTTC,CASSQGKRGGLYEQFF
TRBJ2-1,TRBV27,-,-,TGTGCCAGCAGTCTACCTCGGGGGTCCGTCAATGAGCAGTTCTTC,CASSLPRGSVNEQFF
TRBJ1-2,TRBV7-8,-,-,TGTGCCAGCAGCCCAGCGTTGGAGGGAAACTATGGCTACACCTTC,CASSPALEGNYGYTF
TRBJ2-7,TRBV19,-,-,TGTGCCAGTAGTATCCTACAGGGATTCGGCTACGAGCAGTACTTC,CASSILQGFGYEQYF
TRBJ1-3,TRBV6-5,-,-,TGTGCCAGCAGTTACTCGAGCGCAGGGACTGGAAACACCATATATTTT,CASSYSSAGTGNTIYF
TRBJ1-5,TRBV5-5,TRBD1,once,TGTGCCAGCAGCTTGGGGGGGACAGGGGATCAGCCCCAGCATTTT,CASSLGGTGDQPQHF
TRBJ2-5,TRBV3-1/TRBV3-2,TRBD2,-,TGTGCCAGCAGCCACACGGGCGGGAGGAGGCAAGAGACCCAGTACTTC,CASSHTGGRRQETQYF
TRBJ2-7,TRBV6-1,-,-,TGTGCCAGCAGTGAAGGAGGCGGGTCCTCCTACGAGCAGTACTTC,CASSEGGGSSYEQYF
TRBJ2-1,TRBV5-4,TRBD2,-,TGTGCCAGCAGCTTGATGGGGTCTAGCGGCTTAGGGCAGTTCTTC,CASSLMGSSGLGQFF
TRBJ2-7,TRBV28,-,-,TGTGCCAGCAGCCCCGACAGAAGCTACGAGCAGTACTTC,CASSPDRSYEQYF
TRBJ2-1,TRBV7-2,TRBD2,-,TGTGCCAGCAGCCCGGGGGGGCAGGTTGGTAATGAGTTCTTC,CASSPGGQVGNEFF
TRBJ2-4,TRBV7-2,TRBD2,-,TGTGCCAGCAGCCCCCCGGGCGGGAGAGTGGGAAACATTCAGTACTTC,CASSPPGGRVGNIQYF
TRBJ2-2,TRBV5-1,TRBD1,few,TGCGCCAGCAGGCAAACAGGGGGCCCAAGCAAAACGAACACCGGGGAGCTGTTTTTT,CASRQTGGPSKTNTGELFF
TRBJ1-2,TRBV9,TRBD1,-,TGTGCCAGCAGCGTAGGAAACAGGGGCTATGGCTACACCTTC,CASSVGNRGYGYTF
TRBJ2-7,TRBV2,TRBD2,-,TGTGCCAGCAACAGCGGGGGGTTTTCCTACGAGCAGTACTTC,CASNSGGFSYEQYF
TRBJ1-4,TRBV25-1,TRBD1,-,TGTGCCAGCAGTGCCCGGGGACAGGGTCCTAATGAAAAACTGTTTTTT,CASSARGQGPNEKLFF
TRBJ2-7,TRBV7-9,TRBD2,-,TGTGCCAGCAGCCCAACCCTCATAGCGGGGTCCCCCTACGAGCAGTACTTC,CASSPTLIAGSPYEQYF
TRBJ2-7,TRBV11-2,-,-,TGTGCCAGCAGCTTAGAATTGCTAGAGGAGCAGTACTTC,CASSLELLEEQYF
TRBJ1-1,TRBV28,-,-,TGTGCCAGCAGTTTATCGACTGAAGCTTTCTTT,CASSLSTEAFF
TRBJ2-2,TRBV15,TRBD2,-,TGTGCCACCACCAACGCCGTGACTAGCGGCAAGGAGAACACCGGGGAGCTGTTTTTT,CATTNAVTSGKENTGELFF
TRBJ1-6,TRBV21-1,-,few,TGTGCCAGCAAAAACGGGGACAGGCGATACATTTCGAGCTCCTATAATTCACCCCTCCACTTT,CASKNGDRRYISSSYNSPLHF
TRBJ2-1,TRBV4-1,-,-,TGCGCCAGCAGCCGGAAACTTAGCGGAACCTACAATGAGCAGTTCTTC,CASSRKLSGTYNEQFF
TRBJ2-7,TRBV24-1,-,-,TGTGCCACCAGTGCCCCTTACGAGCAGTACTTC,CATSAPYEQYF
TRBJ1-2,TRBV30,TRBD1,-,TGTGCCTGGGCAGGGGGCGCAGGGTATGGCTACACCTTC,CAWAGGAGYGYTF
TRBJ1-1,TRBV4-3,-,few,TGCGCCAGCAGCCCTCAAGGAGGTCTTAACACTGAAGCTTTCTTT,CASSPQGGLNTEAFF
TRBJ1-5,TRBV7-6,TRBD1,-,TGTGCCAGCAGCTTAGGGGACAGTAGCAATCAGCCCCAGCATTTT,CASSLGDSSNQPQHF
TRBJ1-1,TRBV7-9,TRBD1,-,TGTGCCAGCTCGACAGGGTCCCACACTGAAGCTTTCTTT,CASSTGSHTEAFF
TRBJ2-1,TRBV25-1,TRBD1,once,TGTGCCAGCTCTGAATCCCAGAGGGGGCTCAATGAGCAGTTCTTC,CASSESQRGLNEQFF
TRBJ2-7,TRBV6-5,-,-,TGTGCCAGCAGTTCTTATACAGGGTTCGAGCAGTACTTC,CASSSYTGFEQYF
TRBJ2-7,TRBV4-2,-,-,TGTGCCAGCAGCCAAGAGATTTTAAGCGGGGAGCAGTACTTC,CASSQEILSGEQYF
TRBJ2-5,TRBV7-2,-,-,TGTGCCAGCAGCTCTCCGACTAGTTTTACGGAGACCCAGTACTTC,CASSSPTSFTETQYF
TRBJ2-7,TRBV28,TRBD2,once,TGTGCCAGCAGTGGGTCTGAAGCTAGCGGGAGTTTTTTCTCCTACGAGCAGTACTTC,CASSGSEASGSFFSYEQYF
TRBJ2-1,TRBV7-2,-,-,TGTGCCAGCAGCCGCGAAGGGGGGGCTGAGCAGTTCTTC,CASSREGGAEQFF
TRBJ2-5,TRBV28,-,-,TGTAGATCGGGAGAAGGCCAAGAGACCCAGTACTTC,CRSGEGQETQYF
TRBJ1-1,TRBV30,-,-,TGTGCCTGGCTACGGACAGCCCGCGAAGCTTTCTTT,CAWLRTAREAFF
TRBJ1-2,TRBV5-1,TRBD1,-,TGCGCCAGCAGCCTGACAGGGGCTAGCTATGGCTACACCTTC,CASSLTGASYGYTF
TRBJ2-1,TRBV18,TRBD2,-,TGTGCCAGCTCACCACCGGTCCTAGCGGGATACAATGAGCAGTTCTTC,CASSPPVLAGYNEQFF
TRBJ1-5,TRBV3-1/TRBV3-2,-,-,TGTGCCAGCAGCCTCCGGCAGGGAGGGGTATCTAATCAGCCCCAGCATTTT,CASSLRQGGVSNQPQHF